This T cell receptor beta chain was profiled in a study of graft-versus-host responses after intestinal transplantation (dated by TCRdb to the early 2020s). In terms of the full investigation: Multivisceral, liver-intestinal, or isolated intestinal transplants were received by the recipients. Every recipient was given anti-thymocyte globulin induction, then maintenance tacrolimus and steroids for 2 to 3 years. Graft-versus-host and host-versus-graft alloreactive T cell clones were tracked in the graft, circulation and bone marrow after intestinal transplantation using bulk TCR-beta CDR3 sequencing. To identify alloreactive clones, pre-transplant mixed lymphocyte reaction products were sequenced and then compared with unstimulated pre-transplant donor and recipient T cells. The cohort enrolled under 25 intestinal transplant recipients including one retransplant, and a few patients lacking pretransplant specimens were excluded. Donor T cell macrochimerism was defined as a peak of at least 4% donor T cells among recipient peripheral blood mononuclear cells. Rather than going through the commercial service, samples from three later patients were sequenced in-house on an Illumina MiSeq and processed with MiXCR. Study-wide conclusions, independent of this receptor: Conclusions were limited by the relatively low number and heterogeneity of intestinal transplant patients. GvH clones were detected in recipient bone marrow, and some appeared earlier in ileal mucosa or blood, consistent with an intestinal mucosal origin. Early after transplant, declines in HvG clones were associated with peak levels of circulating GvH clones. In patients with donor T cell macrochimerism, the allografts had high GvH to HvG T cell clonal ratios.

The protocol used for the library was the immunoSEQ multiplex PCR assay. In most patients, genomic DNA was isolated using the Qiagen DNeasy Blood and Tissue Kit and sent frozen to Adaptive Biotechnologies for TCR sequencing. High-throughput TCR-beta CDR3 sequencing of genomic DNA from most patients was performed by Adaptive Biotechnologies. Regarding the original processing steps: TCR sequencing data for over 15 patients were retrieved from Adaptive's ImmunoSEQ software; three other patients were processed with MiXCR and VDJtools. CD4 versus CD8 sorting errors were corrected by removing sequences found in both subsets at a frequency ratio below 5:1. Because the origin of CDR3 nucleotide sequences shared between donor and recipient could not be assigned, those sequences were removed. Alloreactive clones required at least 2-fold expansion over unstimulated cells and minimum CFSE-low frequency of 0.002% (template counts) or 0.001% (read counts). A clone was considered mappable if detected in the sequenced pre-transplant spleen, lymph node, or MLR CFSE-low populations of the donor or recipient. The cumulative frequency of alloreactive clones was calculated as a percentage of all sequences, weighted by copy number. TCRdb obtained this table from immuneACCESS and retained in-frame rearrangements with V and J assigned. These tables miss some clones; where compared with another copy, unresolved V genes account for less than half of the shortfall, and the remainder is unexplained. V, J and clone size are those of that table, while D and trimming were read from the DNA. The sample table contains about 70,000 clones; only one count was recorded for less than 95% of them. The top ten constitute about 1.3% of the sample.

Interpreted using the paper, the time point label stands for: cells obtained before transplantation from donor or recipient. CD3+CD4+ and CD3+CD8+ populations were FACS-sorted from unstimulated pre-transplant donor and recipient cells taken from spleen or lymph nodes. A single count supports this clone. There is no known antigen for this receptor. One base away there is no much larger clone; base qualities are not given. CDR1 and CDR2 (LNHNV, YYDKDF) derive from the germline V gene (reference sequence). Unmatched junction bases come to 6, with V trimmed by 5 bases and J by 1 base. From cysteine to phenylalanine, the CDR3 is 16 amino acids long. CDR3 DNA is the only sequence kept; it has 48 bases, read in frame from the first base.

The chain couples TRBV15 to TRBJ2-7, with TRBD2 identical over 12 junction bases. This material consisted of unstimulated CD8+ T cells sorted from spleen or lymph node cells, taken before intestinal transplant. This receptor was obtained from a human donor who received an intestinal transplant. The nucleotide sequence reads as follows: TGTGCCACCAGCCTAGCGGGGGGGCCCCGATCCTACGAGCAGTACTTC. Its protein reads: CATSLAGGPRSYEQYF.